Shown below are 23 T cell receptor beta chains from a single sample sequenced in a study of blood T cells in healthy people across ages. Then a second PCR, running about 6 to 12 cycles, was carried out with a sample-barcoded 5' primer and a J-beta primer mix. TCRdb re-called the 5' RACE reads through MiXCR, storing one row per CDR3 protein. The profile shows hundreds of thousands of distinct CDR3 sequences, 20% to 30% of them singletons. The data were also submitted as part of a second study, on T cells of mothers and their children.

What was sequenced was blood. The receptors stem from a boy between 10 and 17 years old in good health.

The chain carries TRBV29-1 and TRBJ1-2, with D unresolved. Between the trimmed V and J ends, which lost 1 base and 8 bases, there was a span of 8 bases. CDR3 size: 11 residues. Germline V gene data show CDR1 as SQVTM and CDR2 as ANQGSEA. This chain's CDR3 is CSVEGAKGYTF. The DNA for the CDR3 is TGCAGCGTTGAAGGGGCTAAAGGCTACACCTTC.

This clonotype was detected only a few times. This sequence joins TRBV18 and TRBJ2-5, with unresolved D. Germline V CDR1 and CDR2: KGHSH, LQKENI. The V end was cut by 3 bases, the J end by 2 bases, with 7 bases between. The CDR3 covers 13 residues. The CDR3 sequence: CASSPPQQETQYF. The CDR3 nucleotides read TGTGCCAGCTCACCTCCCCAACAAGAGACCCAGTACTTC.

This clonotype was counted at least ten times. The chain is built from TRBV6-2 or TRBV6-3 and TRBJ2-2; tentatively, D is TRBD1 or TRBD2 (6 bases each). Trimming stripped 8 bases from V and 2 bases from J, with 24 bases between. Per germline, CDR1 MNHEY and CDR2 SVGEGT. CDR3 length: 18 amino acids. In DNA, the CDR3 is TGTGCCAGCGGGGCGGCACCGAGGGGGGCCGTAAACACCGGGGAGCTGTTTTTT. Its translation is CASGAAPRGAVNTGELFF.

This clonotype was detected a few times. The CDR3 region is CASSPYRGALGNTIYF. The CDR3 coding sequence is TGTGCCAGCAGCCCATACAGGGGAGCACTTGGAAACACCATATATTTT. The chain carries TRBV6-2 or TRBV6-3 and TRBJ1-3, with TRBD1 matching 7 bases. V gave up 6 bases and J gave up 3 bases; unmatched junction bases: 11. Germline CDR1 is MNHEY and CDR2 is SVGEGT. This CDR3 has 16 amino acids.

CDR3 sequence (DNA): TGTGCCACCAGTGATCAATTCGGAAATGAGCAGTTCTTC. Translating it yields CATSDQFGNEQFF. The chain links TRBV24-1 to TRBJ2-5; D not resolved. The end of the DNA fits TRBJ2-1 better, so the J call may be wrong. Per the germline V gene, CDR1 is KGHDR and CDR2 is SFDVKD. The CDR3 loop spans 13 amino acids.

This chain joins TRBV3-1 and TRBJ1-2; D gene unclear. Germline V gene sequence: CDR1 LGHDT, CDR2 YNNKEL (reference sequence). V was cut by 1 base and J by 2 bases, with 11 bases left in between. The CDR3 has 15 residues. CDR3 amino acids: CASSQVSPFNYGYTF. The DNA of the CDR3 is TGTGCCAGCAGCCAAGTCTCACCATTCAACTATGGCTACACCTTC.

The gene calls are TRBV7-2 and TRBJ2-3; TRBD2 matches 10 bases. Germline CDR1 is SGHTA and CDR2 is FQGNSA. Losses at the gene ends were 3 bases for V and 2 bases for J; bases not matched to a gene: 5. CDR3 length: 16 amino acids. The chain's CDR3 is CASSFTGTSDTDTQYF. In nucleotides, the CDR3 is TGTGCCAGCAGCTTCACCGGGACTAGCGACACAGATACGCAGTATTTT.

This clonotype was counted a few times. The chain recombines TRBV3-1 with TRBJ2-7; the match to TRBD1 covers 10 bases. CDR1 and CDR2 (germline): LGHDT, YNNKEL (reference sequence). With 1 base clipped from V and 5 bases from J, the junction kept 2 bases outside the gene matches. The CDR3 consists of 14 residues. CDR3 sequence: CASSQAGTGDEQYF. CDR3 DNA sequence: TGTGCCAGCAGCCAAGCCGGGACAGGGGACGAGCAGTACTTC.

The chain joins TRBV15 to TRBJ2-2; 8 nucleotides line up with TRBD1. The V segment lost 3 bases and the J segment 4 bases; nucleotides outside the gene matches: 4. The CDR3 totals 15 residues. CDR1 and CDR2 (germline): LNHNV, YYDKDF (reference sequence). For the CDR3, the DNA is TGTGCCACCAGCAGGGTGACAGGGGTCACCGGGGAGCTGTTTTTT. Translated: CATSRVTGVTGELFF.

The chain combines TRBV28 with TRBJ1-5, with 11 positions matching TRBD1. Unmatched junction bases numbered 8, after V lost 6 bases and J lost 7 bases. The germline V gene encodes CDR1 MDHEN and CDR2 SYDVKM. The CDR3 is 15 residues long. For the CDR3, the DNA is TGTGCCAGCAGCCCTGGACAGGGGGCAGAGCAGCCCCAGCATTTT. This gives the protein CASSPGQGAEQPQHF.

The rearrangement links TRBV9 to TRBJ2-7; 7 bases agree with TRBD1. Germline CDR1 and CDR2: SGDLS and YYNGEE. This CDR3 contains 16 residues. Trimming took 3 bases from V and 0 from J; bases not matched to a gene: 9. CDR3 sequence (DNA): TGTGCCAGCAGCGGTCAAAGGACAGGCAACTCCTACGAGCAGTACTTC. It specifies CASSGQRTGNSYEQYF.

This clonotype was seen a handful of times. The rearrangement uses TRBV28 and TRBJ2-5, with TRBD2 matching 14 bases. This CDR3 region has 17 residues. Germline V gene data show CDR1 as MDHEN and CDR2 as SYDVKM. The junction had 12 bases not matched to a gene; V was cut back by 1 base and J by 11 bases. In nucleotides, the CDR3 is TGTGCCAGCAGTTTATCGCTGGGACTAGCGGGAGTTGAGGAGCAGTACTTC. Translated: CASSLSLGLAGVEEQYF.

This chain uses TRBV12-3 or TRBV12-4 with TRBJ1-1, with TRBD1 matching over 7 bases. Germline trimming cut 8 bases from V and 6 bases from J; bases unmatched to any gene: 9. The length of the CDR3 is 13 residues. CDR3 residues: CASGITGAAEAFF. The CDR3 nucleotides are TGTGCCAGCGGGATCACAGGGGCAGCTGAAGCTTTCTTT.

The table lists this clonotype with a count of one. CDR3 region: CASSLAQGPTNEKLFF. CDR3 in DNA: TGTGCCAGCAGTTTAGCCCAGGGGCCAACTAATGAAAAACTGTTTTTT. The chain joins TRBV28 to TRBJ1-4; weak D call: TRBD1 (6 bases). From germline, CDR1 is MDHEN and CDR2 SYDVKM. The CDR3 has 16 residues. V dropped 2 bases and J dropped 0 bases, with 10 bases sitting between them. Looking up the rest from reference TRBV28 and TRBJ1-4 gives the full variable domain: DVKVTQSSRYLVKRTGEKVFLECVQDMDHENMFWYRQDPGLGLRLIYFSYDVKMKEKGDIPEGYSVSREKKERFSLILESASTNQTSMYLCASSLAQGPTNEKLFFGSGTQLSVL.

The rearrangement uses TRBV5-1 and TRBJ2-4; the D gene is possibly TRBD1 (6 bases). The end of the DNA fits TRBJ2-7 better, so the J call may be wrong. The CDR3 covers 12 residues. Germline CDR1 SGHRS, CDR2 YFSETQ. Written as DNA, the CDR3 is TGCGCCAGCACGGGGACATTTGGCGAGCAGTACTTC. It translates to CASTGTFGEQYF.

To note about this clonotype: The conserved closing phenylalanine or tryptophan is absent in this CDR3, likely reflecting a read error. The chain joins TRBV19 to TRBJ2-3; D is perhaps TRBD2 (6 bases). V gave up 5 bases and J gave up 8 bases, with 17 bases separating them. The CDR3 covers 14 residues. CDR1 and CDR2 from the germline V gene are LNHDA and SQIVND (reference sequence). DNA for the CDR3: TGTGCCAGTAGTGGGCGGGGCCCATCAGGTACGCAGTATCTT. This codes for CASSGRGPSGTQYL.

This clonotype was counted at least ten times. This sequence joins TRBV29-1 and TRBJ1-2; 12 bases match TRBD1. J gave up 6 bases and V 7 bases, and 6 bases lay outside the gene matches. Germline lookup yields CDR1 SQVTM and CDR2 ANQGSEA. The CDR3 is 13 residues long. For the CDR3, the DNA is TGCAGCGGAGGGACAGGGGGCGCGGATGGCTACACCTTC. Translated: CSGGTGGADGYTF.

The CDR3 here is CASSPGKGVLAFF. CDR3 sequence (DNA): TGTGCCAGCAGCCCTGGGAAAGGCGTTCTAGCTTTCTTT. V and J are TRBV7-2 and TRBJ1-1; D not resolved. Trimming shortened V by 5 bases and J by 10 bases, and 17 bases separated the two germline ends. The V gene's germline CDR1 is SGHTA and CDR2 FQGNSA. The CDR3 covers 13 residues.

The V call is TRBV27, the J call TRBJ1-1; 11 nucleotides match TRBD1. After removal of 5 bases from V and 4 bases from J, the junction contained 6 bases not matched to a gene. The CDR3 extends over 15 amino acids. Germline lookup yields CDR1 MNHEY and CDR2 SMNVEV (reference sequence). The CDR3 nucleotides are TGTGCCAGCAGTCTCGGGACAGGGGGTAGCACTGAAGCTTTCTTT. Its translation is CASSLGTGGSTEAFF.

This clonotype has just a few counts. The V and J genes are TRBV7-9 and TRBJ1-6; D remains ambiguous. This CDR3 is 12 amino acids long. V was pared by 5 bases and J by 10 bases, with 9 bases between. The germline gives CDR1 SEHNR, CDR2 FQNEAQ (reference sequence). The CDR3 nucleotides read TGTGCCAGCAGCCACACAGTATCACCCCTCCACTTT. Translating it yields CASSHTVSPLHF.

This clonotype has more than one count but fewer than ten. At one of its ends the junction is not consistent with the germline gene, which may arise from a read error. CDR3 in DNA: TGTGCCAGCGGTACTACCGGGACAGGCGTACCTATATTC. Its protein is CASGTTGTGVPIF. J is TRBJ2-7 and V is TRBV28, with TRBD1 matching over 8 bases. The germline V gene has CDR1 MDHEN and CDR2 SYDVKM. This CDR3 comprises 13 residues.

V and J are TRBV5-1 and TRBJ2-1; D might be TRBD1 or TRBD2, each matching 6 bases. This CDR3 region has 15 residues. Trimming shortened V by 0 bases and J by 4 bases, and 11 bases separated the two germline ends. The germline V gene has CDR1 SGHRS and CDR2 YFSETQ. Here the CDR3 DNA reads TGCGCCAGCAGCTTGGTAGGGGGGAATTACAATGAGCAGTTCTTC. Its translation: CASSLVGGNYNEQFF.

This clonotype has a handful of counts. CDR3 sequence reads: CASGDRSSYEQYF. The CDR3, as DNA: TGTGCCAGCGGGGACAGGAGCTCCTACGAGCAGTACTTC. The J gene is TRBJ2-7, the V gene TRBV25-1; 8 nucleotides line up with TRBD1. J gave up 0 bases and V 8 bases, and 3 bases lay outside the gene matches. CDR1 is MGHDK, CDR2 SYGVNS, per germline. This CDR3 spans 13 amino acids.